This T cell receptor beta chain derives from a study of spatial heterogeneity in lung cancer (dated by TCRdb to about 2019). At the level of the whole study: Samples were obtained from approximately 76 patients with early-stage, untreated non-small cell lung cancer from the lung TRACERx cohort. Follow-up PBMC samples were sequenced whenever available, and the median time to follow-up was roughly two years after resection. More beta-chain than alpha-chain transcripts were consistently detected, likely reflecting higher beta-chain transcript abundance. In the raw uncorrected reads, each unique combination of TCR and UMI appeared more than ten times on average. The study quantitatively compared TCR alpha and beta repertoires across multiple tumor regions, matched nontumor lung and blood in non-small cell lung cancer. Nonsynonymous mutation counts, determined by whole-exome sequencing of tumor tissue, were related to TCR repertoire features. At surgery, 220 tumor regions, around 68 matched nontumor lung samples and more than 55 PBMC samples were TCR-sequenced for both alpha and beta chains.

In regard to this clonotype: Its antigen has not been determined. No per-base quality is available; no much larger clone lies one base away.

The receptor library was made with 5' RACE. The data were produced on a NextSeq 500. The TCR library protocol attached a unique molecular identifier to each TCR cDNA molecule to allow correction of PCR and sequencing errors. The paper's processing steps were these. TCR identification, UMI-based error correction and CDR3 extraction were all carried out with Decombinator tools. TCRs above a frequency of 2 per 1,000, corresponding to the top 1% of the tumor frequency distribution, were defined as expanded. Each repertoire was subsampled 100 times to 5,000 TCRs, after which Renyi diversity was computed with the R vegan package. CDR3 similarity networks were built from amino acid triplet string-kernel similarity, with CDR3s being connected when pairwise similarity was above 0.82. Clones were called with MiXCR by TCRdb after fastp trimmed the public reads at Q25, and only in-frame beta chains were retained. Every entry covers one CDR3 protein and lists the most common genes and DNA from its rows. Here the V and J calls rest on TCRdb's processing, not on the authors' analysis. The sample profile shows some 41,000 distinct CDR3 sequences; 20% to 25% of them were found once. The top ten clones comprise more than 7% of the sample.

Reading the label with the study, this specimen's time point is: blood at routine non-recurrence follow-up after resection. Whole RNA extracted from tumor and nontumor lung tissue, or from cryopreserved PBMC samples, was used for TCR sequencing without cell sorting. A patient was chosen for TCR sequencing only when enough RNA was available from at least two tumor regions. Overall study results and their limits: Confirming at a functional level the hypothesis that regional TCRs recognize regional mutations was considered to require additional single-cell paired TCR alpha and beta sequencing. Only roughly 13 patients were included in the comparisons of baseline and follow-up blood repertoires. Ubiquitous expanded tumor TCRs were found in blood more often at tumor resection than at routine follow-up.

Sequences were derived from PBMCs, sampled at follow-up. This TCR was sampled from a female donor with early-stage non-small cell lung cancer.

DNA sequence: TGTGCCAGCAGCGTAGGCCCCGCGGAGGAAGTGCAGTATTTT. This codes for CASSVGPAEEVQYF. The chain uses TRBV9 and TRBJ2-3, with TRBD2 as a weak D call on 5 bases. V is reduced by 0 bases and J by 11 bases, leaving a spacing of 16 bases between them. The germline V gene gives CDR1 as SGDLS and CDR2 as YYNGEE. From cysteine to phenylalanine, the CDR3 is 14 amino acids long. Here the CDR3 DNA is all that survives: 42 bases in frame from base 1.